The 24 T cell receptor beta chains below were found in one sample sequenced in a study of blood T cell repertoires in COVID-19. Here immunoSEQ multiplex PCR was the method, and the copy in TCRdb shows in-frame clones only, minus some. The table shows under 80,000 clones, with 65% to 85% occurring only once. Sequences were obtained from peripheral blood. Receptor source: a man aged 60-69 years with COVID-19, enrolled during active disease.

This clone ranks as medium-sized. Here the CDR3 reads CASSPLGVPTAFF. The CDR3 DNA reads as TGTGCCAGCTCACCACTGGGAGTCCCTACCGCTTTCTTT. The chain carries TRBV18 and TRBJ1-1, with no clear D. Trimming pared 1 base from V and 11 bases from J, leaving 14 bases between. Germline V gene data show CDR1 as KGHSH and CDR2 as LQKENI. This CDR3 region has 13 residues.

The chain carries TRBV24-1 and TRBJ1-2, with D possibly matching TRBD1 (5 bases). CDR3 length: 19 amino acids. The germline CDR1 and CDR2 sequences are KGHDR and SFDVKD. The V gene lost 4 bases and the J gene lost 1 base, with 24 bases spanning the gap. CDR3 sequence: CATSETPGTLGRGNYGYTF. The DNA for the CDR3 is TGTGCCACCAGTGAAACTCCCGGGACGCTCGGGAGGGGTAACTATGGCTACACCTTC.

The gene calls are TRBV3-1 (or the pseudogene TRBV3-2) and TRBJ2-2, with 9 bases identical to TRBD2. This CDR3 is 15 amino acids long. The junction had 6 bases not matched to a gene; V was cut back by 6 bases and J by 4 bases. Germline V lookup: CDR1 LGHDT, CDR2 YNNKEL (reference sequence). The CDR3 spells CASRPSGDVTGELFF. The CDR3 DNA reads as TGTGCCAGCAGGCCTAGCGGGGACGTCACCGGGGAGCTGTTTTTT.

The rearrangement uses TRBV29-1 and TRBJ2-3; no definite D call. This CDR3 spans 12 amino acids. CDR1 and CDR2 (germline): SQVTM, ANQGSEA. Trimming stripped 4 bases from V and 5 bases from J, with 10 bases between. The CDR3: CSVVDNKDTQYF. The CDR3 nucleotides read TGCAGCGTTGTTGACAACAAAGATACGCAGTATTTT.

This clone was counted a single time. The chain recombines TRBV5-1 with TRBJ2-5; D is ambiguous. The CDR3 is made up of 14 amino acids. Between the trimmed V and J ends, which lost 0 bases and 1 base, there was a span of 7 bases. The germline V gene encodes CDR1 SGHRS and CDR2 YFSETQ. The DNA for the CDR3 is TGCGCCAGCAGCTTGGGAGATTCCCAAGAGACCCAGTACTTC. Translated: CASSLGDSQETQYF. The entire variable domain, with the rest obtained from reference TRBV5-1 and TRBJ2-5, is as follows: KAGVTQTPRYLIKTRGQQVTLSCSPISGHRSVSWYQQTPGQGLQFLFEYFSETQRNKGNFPGRFSGRQFSNSRSEMNVSTLELGDSALYLCASSLGDSQETQYFGPGTRLLVL.

This clone was found many times. The CDR3 bases are TGTGCCAGCAGTTTCCTTTCCGGGGAGCTGTTTTTT. Its translation: CASSFLSGELFF. The genes are TRBV6-2 or TRBV6-3 and TRBJ2-2; D is unresolved. The CDR3 extends over 12 amino acids. V was pared by 4 bases and J by 6 bases, with 6 bases between. CDR1 and CDR2 from the germline V gene are MNHEY and SVGEGT.

The chain is built from TRBV5-4 and TRBJ2-5; the D gene is possibly TRBD2 (6 bases). The CDR3 sequence is 14 residues long. V was clipped by 3 bases and J by 3 bases, with 12 bases between them. The germline gives CDR1 SGHNT, CDR2 YYREEE (reference sequence). CDR3 in DNA: TGTGCCAGCAGCTCGAAGCGGGCCGAAGAGACCCAGTACTTC. Translated, it gives CASSSKRAEETQYF.

The V and J genes are TRBV11-3 and TRBJ2-1; 10 positions match TRBD2. Per the germline V gene, CDR1 is SGHNT and CDR2 is YENEEA. V gave up 4 bases and J gave up 4 bases; unmatched junction bases: 7. There are 16 residues in the CDR3. Here the CDR3 reads CASSYYGLAVYNEQFF. In DNA form, the CDR3 reads TGTGCCAGCAGCTATTACGGACTAGCGGTTTACAATGAGCAGTTCTTC.

This sequence joins TRBV4-1 and TRBJ2-7, with a tentative D call TRBD2 (5 bases). Germline V gene sequence: CDR1 MGHRA, CDR2 YSYEKL. V shed 0 bases and J shed 6 bases, with 18 bases lying between them. This CDR3 has 16 residues. CDR3 sequence: CASSQDLRSGVFEQYF. In DNA form, the CDR3 reads TGCGCCAGCAGCCAAGATCTCAGATCCGGGGTTTTCGAGCAGTACTTC.

The chain recombines TRBV5-1 with TRBJ1-1, with 8 positions matching TRBD1. The CDR3 covers 15 residues. Losses at the gene ends were 3 bases for V and 1 base for J; bases not matched to a gene: 5. CDR1 is SGHRS, CDR2 YFSETQ, per germline. The CDR3 nucleotides read TGCGCCAGCAGCTCGGGACAGGCGACGAACACTGAAGCTTTCTTT. Encoded protein: CASSSGQATNTEAFF.

The chain employs TRBV6-6 and TRBJ2-7; 14 nucleotides agree with TRBD2. V shed 5 bases and J 1 base; nucleotides not matched to a gene: 7. CDR1 and CDR2 from the germline V gene are MNHNY and SVGAGI (reference sequence). The CDR3 spans 17 residues. As DNA, the CDR3 is TGTGCCAGCAGTCCCGGGACTAGCGGGAGAGGTTCCTACGAGCAGTACTTC. This sequence encodes CASSPGTSGRGSYEQYF.

This clone was seen more than once but under ten times. The V and J genes are TRBV27 and TRBJ2-1; no clear D gene. Looked up from germline, CDR1 is MNHEY and CDR2 is SMNVEV (reference sequence). This CDR3 has 14 residues. Trimming removed 6 bases at V and 4 bases at J, with 13 bases between. The DNA for the CDR3 is TGTGCCAGCAGCCTTCAGGCTCGTTACAATGAGCAGTTCTTC. Translating gives CASSLQARYNEQFF.

The chain recombines TRBV28 with TRBJ1-1; D possibly corresponds to TRBD1 (5 bases). This CDR3 is built from 14 residues. From germline, CDR1 is MDHEN and CDR2 SYDVKM. V dropped 10 bases and J dropped 1 base, with 16 bases sitting between them. CDR3 loop: CAILGGTGNTEAFF. The CDR3, as DNA: TGTGCCATCTTGGGGGGGACGGGGAACACTGAAGCTTTCTTT. Supplemented by reference TRBV28 and TRBJ1-1, the full variable domain reads DVKVTQSSRYLVKRTGEKVFLECVQDMDHENMFWYRQDPGLGLRLIYFSYDVKMKEKGDIPEGYSVSREKKERFSLILESASTNQTSMYLCAILGGTGNTEAFFGQGTRLTVV.

The V call is TRBV5-6, the J call TRBJ2-3; D not resolved. The CDR3 runs 14 residues. Trimming pared 0 bases from V and 2 bases from J, leaving 7 bases between. Germline CDR1 reads SGHDT; CDR2 reads YYEEEE. The CDR3 DNA is TGTGCCAGCAGCTTGGGAGCTCACACAGATACGCAGTATTTT. This codes for CASSLGAHTDTQYF.

V gene TRBV5-1 combines with J gene TRBJ2-2; D might be TRBD1 (6 bases). Germline CDR1 and CDR2: SGHRS and YFSETQ. V gave up 8 bases and J gave up 3 bases, with 14 bases separating them. This CDR3 has 14 residues. CDR3 sequence: CASRWAGDTGELFF. Written as DNA, the CDR3 is TGCGCCAGTCGATGGGCAGGGGACACCGGGGAGCTGTTTTTT.

This clone was observed once. The chain uses TRBV19 and TRBJ1-6, with D maybe TRBD1 (6 bases). CDR1 is LNHDA, CDR2 SQIVND, per germline (reference sequence). Trimming took off 4 bases at V and 10 bases at J, with 11 bases between the two ends. This CDR3 is 13 amino acids long. The CDR3 loop is CASSTGQFSPLHF. The CDR3 DNA follows: TGTGCCAGTAGTACCGGACAGTTCTCACCCCTCCACTTT.

This clone was detected only a few times. The V and J genes are TRBV29-1 and TRBJ2-3, with 8 bases that match TRBD2. CDR3 length: 17 amino acids. The V and J ends lost 4 bases and 3 bases, in that order; junction bases with no gene match: 15. Germline assignment: CDR1 SQVTM and CDR2 ANQGSEA. The CDR3 DNA reads TGCAGCGTTGTTTATTATCAGGTAGCGGGGAGTACAGATACGCAGTATTTT. Residues: CSVVYYQVAGSTDTQYF.

V gene TRBV20-1 combines with J gene TRBJ2-1; D perhaps matches TRBD1 (5 bases). Germline V gives CDR1 DFQATT, CDR2 SNEGSKA (reference sequence). V was shortened by 2 bases and J by 9 bases, with 8 bases between the two germline ends. This CDR3 is 11 amino acids long. The CDR3 DNA is TGCAGTGCTAGATCAGGGTCTGAGCAGTTCTTC. It yields the protein CSARSGSEQFF.

J is TRBJ2-3 and V is TRBV28; 7 nucleotides match TRBD2. Germline CDR1 and CDR2: MDHEN and SYDVKM. The CDR3 loop spans 13 amino acids. The V gene end was trimmed by 2 bases and the J gene end by 6 bases; junction bases not matched to a gene: 2. The CDR3 nucleotides read TGTGCCAGCAGTTTACCCGGGGGGGATACGCAGTATTTT. Protein: CASSLPGGDTQYF.

This sequence joins TRBV12-3 or TRBV12-4 and TRBJ1-1; D gene ambiguous. Deletions cut 3 bases from V and 5 bases from J, with 10 bases between. The CDR3 loop spans 13 amino acids. The CDR3 DNA reads TGTGCCAGCAGTTTGGCGGGAAGGACTGAAGCTTTCTTT. Encoded protein: CASSLAGRTEAFF.

This clone was found once. The chain combines TRBV12-3 or TRBV12-4 with TRBJ1-5; D is ambiguous. CDR3 size: 12 residues. Trimming shortened V by 5 bases and J by 5 bases, and 7 bases separated the two germline ends. Written as DNA, the CDR3 is TGTGCCAGCAGTCATCCCCATCAGCCCCAGCATTTT. This gives the protein CASSHPHQPQHF.

The V gene is TRBV19, the J gene TRBJ1-3; 10 bases are shared with TRBD1. The CDR3 runs to 15 residues. V shed 8 bases and J 7 bases; nucleotides not matched to a gene: 11. Germline lookup yields CDR1 LNHDA and CDR2 SQIVND (reference sequence). The CDR3 DNA reads TGTGCCAGTGACGGGGGACAGGGGATAAGGAACACCATATATTTT. This codes for CASDGGQGIRNTIYF.

This rearrangement joins TRBV2 to TRBJ1-1; 8 nucleotides line up with TRBD1. With 7 bases clipped from V and 3 bases from J, the junction kept 13 bases outside the gene matches. CDR1 is SNHLY and CDR2 is FYNNEI in the germline V gene. This CDR3 spans 16 amino acids. Here the CDR3 DNA reads TGTGCCAGCACTAAGGGGGGCACAGGGGGATACACTGAAGCTTTCTTT. Encoded protein: CASTKGGTGGYTEAFF.

This clone appeared a few times. The V gene is TRBV19, the J gene TRBJ1-5; D unresolved. Germline-derived CDR1 and CDR2 are LNHDA and SQIVND (reference sequence). Trimming pared 4 bases from V and 4 bases from J, leaving 8 bases between. This CDR3 is 13 amino acids long. The CDR3 protein is CASSSARNQPQHF. CDR3 DNA: TGTGCCAGTAGTAGCGCGAGGAATCAGCCCCAGCATTTT.